Following are 18 T cell receptor beta chains from one sample sequenced in a study of cytomegalovirus exposure and HLA in healthy donors (dated by TCRdb to 2015 to 2018). The method was the immunoSEQ multiplex PCR assay. TCRdb mirrors the immuneACCESS table, restricted to in-frame sequences. Some clones are absent from its copies; in checked studies, under half trace to an unresolved V gene, and the reason for the others is unknown. This sample gives some 140,000 clones in total; 86% of them show up just once. The top ten constitute 20% to 25% of the sample. Sequencing was carried out using PBMCs. These receptors all come from a man between 18 and 29 years old in good health and CMV-seropositive.

The CDR3 loop is CASSLAHRGYGYTF. In nucleotides, the CDR3 is TGTGCCAGCAGCTTAGCCCACAGGGGCTATGGCTACACCTTC. V usage is TRBV7-9 and J usage is TRBJ1-2, with 7 nucleotides matching TRBD1. The CDR3 loop spans 14 amino acids. Per germline, CDR1 SEHNR and CDR2 FQNEAQ (reference sequence). With 0 bases clipped from V and 4 bases from J, the junction kept 2 bases outside the gene matches.

This chain uses TRBV5-8 with TRBJ1-4; 10 nucleotides line up with TRBD1. CDR1 and CDR2 (germline): SGHTS, YDEGEE. J was trimmed by 0 bases and V by 4 bases; bases with no gene match: 3. The CDR3 sequence is 16 residues long. The CDR3, as DNA: TGTGCCAGCAGCCGGGGACAGGGGCCAACTAATGAAAAACTGTTTTTT. Its protein is CASSRGQGPTNEKLFF.

The chain joins TRBV7-3 to TRBJ2-7; 7 bases match TRBD2. The CDR3 has 14 residues. CDR1 is SGHTA and CDR2 is FQGTGA in the germline V gene. J gave up 4 bases and V 5 bases, and 8 bases lay outside the gene matches. CDR3 loop: CASSPRAGAYEQYF. The DNA of the CDR3 is TGTGCCAGCAGCCCGCGGGCGGGAGCTTACGAGCAGTACTTC.

The chain combines TRBV5-1 with TRBJ2-2, with TRBD1 matching over 12 bases. CDR1 is SGHRS and CDR2 is YFSETQ in the germline V gene. This CDR3 spans 18 amino acids. V trimming: 2 bases; J trimming: 2 bases; junction bases outside the gene matches: 7. The DNA for the CDR3 is TGCGCCAGCAGCTTCCAGGGACAGGGGGCCGTAAACACCGGGGAGCTGTTTTTT. Protein: CASSFQGQGAVNTGELFF. Full variable domain (outside the CDR3, taken from reference TRBV5-1 and TRBJ2-2): KAGVTQTPRYLIKTRGQQVTLSCSPISGHRSVSWYQQTPGQGLQFLFEYFSETQRNKGNFPGRFSGRQFSNSRSEMNVSTLELGDSALYLCASSFQGQGAVNTGELFFGEGSRLTVL.

V usage is TRBV5-5 and J usage is TRBJ2-5; a weak D match, TRBD1 (6 bases). The CDR3 length is 13 residues. The ends were cut back, 4 bases at V and 5 bases at J, with 12 bases in the middle. The germline V gene has CDR1 SGHKS and CDR2 YYEKEE (reference sequence). The CDR3 sequence is CASSTWTAETQYF. The CDR3 DNA is TGTGCCAGCAGCACGTGGACAGCGGAGACCCAGTACTTC.

This chain uses TRBV6-5 with TRBJ1-2; 12 bases line up with TRBD1. The germline V gene encodes CDR1 MNHEY and CDR2 SVGAGI. V was clipped by 6 bases and J by 8 bases; unmatched bases: 10. The CDR3 covers 15 residues. The CDR3 nucleotides are TGTGCCAGCAGGTCATCCGGGACAGGGGGCGAGGGCTACACCTTC. Protein: CASRSSGTGGEGYTF.

The V and J genes are TRBV19 and TRBJ1-5; tentatively, D is TRBD1 (6 bases). Germline CDR1 reads LNHDA; CDR2 reads SQIVND (reference sequence). This CDR3 has 14 residues. V was clipped by 7 bases and J by 6 bases, with 16 bases between them. DNA of the CDR3: TGTGCCAGTACTGAGGGGGTGAAGATTCAGCCCCAGCATTTT. Translation gives CASTEGVKIQPQHF.

Worth noting for this clone: This specimen includes other DNA sequences encoding the same CDR3. The gene calls are TRBV30 and TRBJ2-5; TRBD1 might be the D (5 bases). The CDR3 totals 13 residues. CDR1 and CDR2 from the germline V gene are GTSNPN and SVGIG (reference sequence). V lost 0 bases, J lost 4 bases, and 9 bases lay in between. CDR3 nucleotides: TGTGCCTGGAGTGTACGGACAAGAGAGACCCAGTACTTC. Translation gives CAWSVRTRETQYF.

The chain has TRBV7-2 and TRBJ2-1; possible D gene TRBD2, 5 bases. CDR3 length equals 13 residues. Trimming stripped 7 bases from V and 5 bases from J, with 12 bases between. Germline-derived CDR1 and CDR2 are SGHTA and FQGNSA. The CDR3 DNA reads TGTGCCAGCACCTTGACTATAGACAATGAGCAGTTCTTC. Protein product: CASTLTIDNEQFF.

This rearrangement joins TRBV5-1 to TRBJ2-1; 8 nucleotides align to TRBD1. V gave up 3 bases and J gave up 3 bases; unmatched junction bases: 5. Germline CDR1 is SGHRS and CDR2 is YFSETQ. This CDR3 has 15 amino acids. This CDR3 reads CASSSTGGSYNEQFF. The CDR3 DNA sequence: TGCGCCAGCAGCTCTACAGGGGGAAGCTACAATGAGCAGTTCTTC.

The chain's CDR3 is CASSLDIGSYGYTF. CDR3 in DNA: TGTGCCAGCAGCTTAGATATCGGGTCCTATGGCTACACCTTC. J is TRBJ1-2 and V is TRBV7-2; D call uncertain. Germline CDR1 and CDR2: SGHTA and FQGNSA. The germline V and J ends were trimmed by 1 base and 4 bases, with 10 bases remaining between them. The CDR3 sequence is 14 residues long.

The rearrangement joins TRBV5-6 to TRBJ2-1; a weak D match, TRBD1 (5 bases). V shed 2 bases and J shed 1 base, with 7 bases lying between them. The CDR3 is 14 residues long. Germline CDR1 and CDR2: SGHDT and YYEEEE. The CDR3 DNA sequence: TGTGCCAGCAGCTTTCAGGGATCCTACAATGAGCAGTTCTTC. Translating it yields CASSFQGSYNEQFF. The complete variable domain, with remaining parts taken from reference TRBV5-6 and TRBJ2-1, reads DAGVTQSPTHLIKTRGQQVTLRCSPKSGHDTVSWYQQALGQGPQFIFQYYEEEERQRGNFPDRFSGHQFPNYSSELNVNALLLGDSALYLCASSFQGSYNEQFFGPGTRLTVL.

V is TRBV29-1 and J is TRBJ1-3; D is unclear. Germline CDR1 is SQVTM and CDR2 is ANQGSEA. This CDR3 is built from 15 residues. With 3 bases removed from V and 0 bases from J, the gap between germline ends came to 12 bases. Here the CDR3 DNA reads TGCAGCGTTGATGAGGGTTTCAACTCTGGAAACACCATATATTTT. Translated: CSVDEGFNSGNTIYF.

This chain connects TRBV9 to TRBJ2-3, with D unresolved. V dropped 4 bases and J dropped 0 bases, with 9 bases sitting between them. Per the germline V gene, CDR1 is SGDLS and CDR2 is YYNGEE. The CDR3 has 14 residues. The CDR3 DNA reads TGTGCCAGCAGCTTTCAAACTAGCACAGATACGCAGTATTTT. The encoded protein is CASSFQTSTDTQYF.

This chain links TRBV4-1 with TRBJ1-1, with 11 bases that match TRBD1. The CDR3 runs 19 residues. V gave up 3 bases and J gave up 7 bases; unmatched junction bases: 19. From germline, CDR1 is MGHRA and CDR2 YSYEKL. As DNA, the CDR3 is TGCGCCAGCAGCCATATATATCGGACAGGGGGCGTCGGTTGGGGTGAAGCTTTCTTT. It is translated as CASSHIYRTGGVGWGEAFF.

The chain carries TRBV9 and TRBJ1-3; D uncertain. The CDR3 has 12 residues. V shed 5 bases and J shed 4 bases, with 7 bases lying between them. The germline CDR1 and CDR2 sequences are SGDLS and YYNGEE. The CDR3 DNA sequence: TGTGCCAGCAGTGCGTGGGGAAACACCATATATTTT. Protein: CASSAWGNTIYF.

The chain has TRBV9 and TRBJ1-2; tentatively, D is TRBD1 (5 bases). Trimming left V 7 bases short and J 4 bases short, with 14 bases between. The CDR3 is 13 residues long. Germline V gene data show CDR1 as SGDLS and CDR2 as YYNGEE. The CDR3 sequence: CASGAESFYGYTF. In nucleotides, the CDR3 is TGTGCCAGCGGGGCAGAATCGTTCTATGGCTACACCTTC.

This sequence joins TRBV11-1 and TRBJ2-7; 8 positions match TRBD1. V gave up 3 bases and J gave up 9 bases; unmatched junction bases: 10. Germline V gene data show CDR1 as SGHAT and CDR2 as FQDESV (reference sequence). CDR3 length: 14 residues. The CDR3 loop is CASSLRQGSGGQYF. For the CDR3, the DNA is TGTGCCAGCAGCTTGCGACAGGGGTCCGGGGGGCAGTACTTC.